These T cell receptor beta chains were read from a single sample in a study of read filtering for tumor transcriptome and immune sequencing. MiXCR, run by TCRdb on the reads, gives a single entry per CDR3 protein. The repertoire holds approximately 65,000 distinct CDR3 sequences, with around 14% as singletons. Source material: a population of CD138-negative cells sorted from bone marrow. The receptors were gathered from a donor aged 40 or older with multiple myeloma. The conserved cysteine and the conserved F or W are not part of the CDR3 here.

J gene: TRBJ2-3; V gene: TRBV5-1; CDR3 protein: ASSLGSIKVDTQY
J gene: TRBJ2-4; V gene: TRBV20-1; CDR3 protein: SARDVGSGDIQY
J gene: TRBJ2-3; V gene: TRBV10-3; CDR3 protein: AIGRQGQNTDTQY
J gene: TRBJ2-7; V gene: TRBV19; CDR3 protein: ASSQRDRGTYEQY
J gene: TRBJ1-1; V gene: TRBV11-2; CDR3 protein: ASSPAGTGKGTEAF
J gene: TRBJ2-5; V gene: TRBV12-3/TRBV12-4; CDR3 protein: ASSLLAGSGTQY
J gene: TRBJ2-2; V gene: TRBV25-1; CDR3 protein: ASSLRDRGDTGELF
J gene: TRBJ2-1; V gene: TRBV5-5; CDR3 protein: ASSLVGSYNEQF
J gene: TRBJ2-3; V gene: TRBV20-1; CDR3 protein: SAERLAGGDTQY
J gene: TRBJ1-1; V gene: TRBV19; CDR3 protein: ASTGREEDTEAF
J gene: TRBJ2-1; V gene: TRBV7-9; CDR3 protein: ASSPPSGEYNEQF
J gene: TRBJ1-6; V gene: TRBV5-1; CDR3 protein: ASSLGQGIDNSPLH
J gene: TRBJ1-1; V gene: TRBV29-1; CDR3 protein: SVTGRMNTEAF
J gene: TRBJ2-7; V gene: TRBV7-9; CDR3 protein: ASSRSSGSSYEQY
J gene: TRBJ2-5; V gene: TRBV7-2; CDR3 protein: ASSLRQETQY
J gene: TRBJ2-5; V gene: TRBV4-1; CDR3 protein: ASSREHPSRETQY
J gene: TRBJ2-1; V gene: TRBV5-4; CDR3 protein: ASSLGGGLAYNEQF
J gene: TRBJ2-7; V gene: TRBV7-2; CDR3 protein: ASSPQGGGLGEQY
J gene: TRBJ2-1; V gene: TRBV6-5; CDR3 protein: ASRGTGPYNEQF
J gene: TRBJ2-5; V gene: TRBV21-1; CDR3 protein: ASTPVLGTSGRARQETQY
J gene: TRBJ1-5; V gene: TRBV6-1; CDR3 protein: ASSEARDGPQH
J gene: TRBJ2-1; V gene: TRBV7-3; CDR3 protein: ASSLLGLSVGNEQF
J gene: TRBJ2-1; V gene: TRBV6-2/TRBV6-3; CDR3 protein: ASSYSTGDYFLIHEQF
J gene: TRBJ2-1; V gene: TRBV6-1; CDR3 protein: ASSPEGTRGLRNEQF
J gene: TRBJ1-4; V gene: TRBV28; CDR3 protein: ASSLGQGREKLF
J gene: TRBJ2-2; V gene: TRBV25-1; CDR3 protein: ASSSGQGYTGELF
J gene: TRBJ2-1; V gene: TRBV6-5; CDR3 protein: ASSYDRGNNEQF
J gene: TRBJ2-3; V gene: TRBV5-1; CDR3 protein: ASSLGLSTDTQY
J gene: TRBJ2-1; V gene: TRBV27; CDR3 protein: ASTIGGQASNEQF
J gene: TRBJ1-1; V gene: TRBV28; CDR3 protein: ASSLSGFGATEAF
J gene: TRBJ2-2; V gene: TRBV19; CDR3 protein: ASSKGRPRNTGELF
J gene: TRBJ2-3; V gene: TRBV6-5; CDR3 protein: ASKEGLSIVTDTQY
J gene: TRBJ2-5; V gene: TRBV7-9; CDR3 protein: ASSPPLGTQY
J gene: TRBJ1-2; V gene: TRBV19; CDR3 protein: ASNGRGSYGYT
J gene: TRBJ2-7; V gene: TRBV29-1; CDR3 protein: SGAGPTSGRSYEQY
J gene: TRBJ2-7; V gene: TRBV23-1; CDR3 protein: ASNKGGQGRDEQY
J gene: TRBJ2-5; V gene: TRBV5-1; CDR3 protein: ASSLGPVQETQY
J gene: TRBJ1-1; V gene: TRBV29-1; CDR3 protein: RGQGDTEAF
J gene: TRBJ2-2; V gene: TRBV29-1; CDR3 protein: SVGESGVLTGELF
J gene: TRBJ1-5; V gene: TRBV7-3; CDR3 protein: ASSRGVNQPQH
J gene: TRBJ2-2; V gene: TRBV6-2/TRBV6-3; CDR3 protein: ASAQRLDTGELF
J gene: TRBJ2-1; V gene: TRBV29-1; CDR3 protein: SVTSGSRSEQF
J gene: TRBJ1-1; V gene: TRBV9; CDR3 protein: ASSLPPGVNTEAF
J gene: TRBJ2-7; V gene: TRBV4-3; CDR3 protein: ASSQVSLLGDEQY
J gene: TRBJ2-1; V gene: TRBV29-1; CDR3 protein: SVDARSYNEQF
J gene: TRBJ2-1; V gene: TRBV6-2/TRBV6-3; CDR3 protein: ASRPGQGRYNEQF
J gene: TRBJ2-1; V gene: TRBV20-1; CDR3 protein: SAGRPVVYNEQF
J gene: TRBJ2-3; V gene: TRBV6-4; CDR3 protein: ASSARDGDTQY